Given below is one TCR beta chain in context. These data come from a study of T cell clusters in autoimmune cytopenias. Some 39,000 genome equivalents of blood DNA were amplified for TRB. TRB rearrangements were amplified by touch-down multiplex PCR with mixed TRB-A/B primers. Following a re-call of the multiplex PCR reads, TCRdb has one entry per CDR3 protein and lacks DNA. This sample carries 14,000 to 15,000 distinct CDR3 sequences, with roughly 3.5% going to the ten biggest clones. Germline loops: CDR1 MNHEY, CDR2 SVGEGT. The CDR3 consists of 18 residues. This sample also belongs to another study, concerning T cell repertoires in aging, cancer and after chemotherapy. Turning to that study: Six age groups, ranging from 30 or younger to 70 or older, included the donors.

The sequence was collected from a human donor in good health. The V call is TRBV6-2 or TRBV6-3, the J call TRBJ2-4; TCRdb returns TRBD1, unconfirmable since there is no DNA. Sequenced: peripheral blood. The CDR3 here is CASSYPPGQGIAKNIQYF.